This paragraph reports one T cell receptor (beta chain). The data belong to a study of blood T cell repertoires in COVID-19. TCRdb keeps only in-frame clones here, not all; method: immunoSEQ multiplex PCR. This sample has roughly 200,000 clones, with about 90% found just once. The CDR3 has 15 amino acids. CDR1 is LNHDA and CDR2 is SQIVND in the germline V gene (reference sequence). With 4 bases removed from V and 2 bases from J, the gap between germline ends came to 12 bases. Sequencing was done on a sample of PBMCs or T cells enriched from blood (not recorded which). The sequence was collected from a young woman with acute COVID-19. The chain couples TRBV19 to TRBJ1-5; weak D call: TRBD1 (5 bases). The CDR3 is CASSKLGGGNQPQHF. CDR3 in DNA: TGTGCCAGTAGTAAATTGGGAGGGGGCAATCAGCCCCAGCATTTT.